This paragraph covers one TCR beta chain sequence. Its binding antigen is unknown. Per-base qualities were not stored, and no clone one base away is much larger. Other DNA sequences in the same sample also yield this CDR3. Interpreted using the paper, the time point label stands for: about 28 days (+/-7) after the second vaccine dose. AZD1222 recipients whose second dose came at about 4 weeks and those whose second dose came at about 12 weeks were combined into one group, since spike-specific TCR depth and breadth did not differ between the two schedules. Vaccinee samples were obtained from the UK trials COV001 and COV002, which included a single-blind randomized controlled phase 2/3 trial of AZD1222 (ChAdOx1 nCoV-19) in healthy adults. For TCRbeta chain sequencing, PBMC samples from trial participants were taken at day 0 and at day 28 after the second dose. This sample is part of a study of T cell responses to AZD1222 COVID-19 vaccine (dated by TCRdb to the early 2020s). The study in broad terms: TCR sequencing covered some 250 trial participants: 207 given two doses of AZD1222 and 26 given two doses of MenACWY control vaccine. Trial participants were enrolled into age subgroups of 18-55, 56-69 and 70-plus years, which contained about 150, 28 and 57 TCR-sequenced participants, respectively.

The paper as a whole reports these results and caveats: The 56-69-year group was small, and its depth increase did not reach significance, likely because of low power. The whole spike protein was spanned by vaccine-associated CD4 TCRs, and dominant responses were seen in regions 160-218 and 743-854. A significant rise in spike-specific TCR breadth and depth was observed after two AZD1222 doses relative to day 0 and relative to MenACWY recipients. Conclusions about previously exposed vaccinees were limited because only six AZD1222 recipients were SARS-CoV-2 seropositive at baseline. Because no day 14 peak-response samples were available, repertoires were characterized only after the peak T cell response. Participants were mostly white British, with more females than males. The authors suggested clonal diversity may have been underestimated. Epitopes outside the regions mutated in the B.1.351 and B.1.1.7 variants were reportedly recognized by nearly half of the unique spike-specific TCRs.

The CDR3 regions of human TCRbeta chains were analyzed by immunosequencing. Per the source publication's procedure: Repertoire TCRs were matched against a reference library of SARS-CoV-2-specific TCRs generated with the MIRA antigen-specificity platform. Breadth was defined as the fraction of unique TCRs that were SARS-CoV-2-associated. Depth was defined as the fraction of total T cells that were SARS-CoV-2-associated. Using the MIRA data, every spike-specific TCR was mapped to the spike region that the TCR reacted to and assigned to either a CD4 or a CD8 class. Log10-transformed breadth and depth values were compared by one-way ANOVA with Sidak's multiple comparisons tests. This is the immuneACCESS table as TCRdb keeps it, with only in-frame sequences that have V and J called. A part of the clones is gone; compared with another copy, unresolved V genes explain less than half, and the rest is unexplained. The V and J calls and clone size are taken from that table; D and trimming were inferred from the DNA. Within this sample are 100,000 to 150,000 clones, with 80% to 95% of them counted one time only. 1% to 1.3% of the sample comes from the top ten.

V loses 1 base, J loses 4 bases, and the germline ends lie 5 bases apart. Taken from the germline V gene (reference sequence), the CDR1 and CDR2 loops are SEHNR and FQNEAQ. The CDR3 sequence holds 13 residues, the cysteine and phenylalanine included. The kept DNA is CDR3 alone, 39 bases in frame from the first base. The sequence links TRBV7-9 to TRBJ2-1; perhaps TRBD2 is the D gene, with 5 bases matching. The sequenced sample was peripheral blood, obtained 28 days after the second AZD1222 dose. This receptor was identified in an adult who received the AZD1222 COVID-19 vaccine. The DNA reads TGTGCCAGCAGCTTAGGGACTTACAATGAGCAGTTCTTC. It specifies CASSLGTYNEQFF.